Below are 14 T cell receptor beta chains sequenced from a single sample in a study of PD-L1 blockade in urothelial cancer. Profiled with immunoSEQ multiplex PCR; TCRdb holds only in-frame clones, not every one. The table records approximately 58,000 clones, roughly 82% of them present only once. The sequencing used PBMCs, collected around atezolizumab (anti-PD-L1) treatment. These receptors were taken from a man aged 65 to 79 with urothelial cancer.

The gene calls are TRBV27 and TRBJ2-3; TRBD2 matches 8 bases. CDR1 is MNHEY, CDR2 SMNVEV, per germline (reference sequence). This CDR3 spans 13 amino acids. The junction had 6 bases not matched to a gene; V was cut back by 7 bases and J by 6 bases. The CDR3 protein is CASMKAGADTQYF. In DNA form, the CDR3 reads TGTGCCAGCATGAAAGCGGGAGCGGATACGCAGTATTTT.

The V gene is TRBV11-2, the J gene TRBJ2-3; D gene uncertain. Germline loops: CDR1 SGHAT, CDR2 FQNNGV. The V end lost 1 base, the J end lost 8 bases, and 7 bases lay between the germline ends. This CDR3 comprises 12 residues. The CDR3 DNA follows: TGTGCCAGCAGCTTAGTAGTAACTACGCAGTATTTT. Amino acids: CASSLVVTTQYF.

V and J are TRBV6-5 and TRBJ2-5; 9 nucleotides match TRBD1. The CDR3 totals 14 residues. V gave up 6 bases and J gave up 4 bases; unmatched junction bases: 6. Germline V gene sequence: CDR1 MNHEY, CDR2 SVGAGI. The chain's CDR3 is CASSTGTGRETQYF. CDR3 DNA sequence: TGTGCCAGCAGCACTGGGACAGGGCGAGAGACCCAGTACTTC.

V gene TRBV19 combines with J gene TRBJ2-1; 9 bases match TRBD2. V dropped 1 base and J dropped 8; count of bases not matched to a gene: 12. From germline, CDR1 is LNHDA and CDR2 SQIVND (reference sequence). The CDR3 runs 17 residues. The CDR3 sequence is CASSIARLAGMYHEQFF. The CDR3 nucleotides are TGTGCCAGTAGTATAGCCCGGCTAGCGGGAATGTACCATGAGCAGTTCTTC. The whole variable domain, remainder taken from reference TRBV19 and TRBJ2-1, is DGGITQSPKYLFRKEGQNVTLSCEQNLNHDAMYWYRQDPGQGLRLIYYSQIVNDFQKGDIAEGYSVSREKKESFPLTVTSAQKNPTAFYLCASSIARLAGMYHEQFFGPGTRLTVL.

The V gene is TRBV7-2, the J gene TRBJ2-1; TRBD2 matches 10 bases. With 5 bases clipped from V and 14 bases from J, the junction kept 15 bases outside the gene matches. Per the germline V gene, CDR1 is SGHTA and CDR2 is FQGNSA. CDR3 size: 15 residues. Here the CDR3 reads CASSPNRGAGGREFF. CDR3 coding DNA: TGTGCCAGCAGCCCGAACAGGGGAGCGGGAGGGCGGGAGTTCTTC.

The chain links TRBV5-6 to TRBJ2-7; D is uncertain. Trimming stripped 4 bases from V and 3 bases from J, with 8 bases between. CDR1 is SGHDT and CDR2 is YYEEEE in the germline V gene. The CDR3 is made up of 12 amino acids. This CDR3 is CASSARNYEQYF. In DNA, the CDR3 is TGTGCCAGCAGCGCGCGGAACTACGAGCAGTACTTC.

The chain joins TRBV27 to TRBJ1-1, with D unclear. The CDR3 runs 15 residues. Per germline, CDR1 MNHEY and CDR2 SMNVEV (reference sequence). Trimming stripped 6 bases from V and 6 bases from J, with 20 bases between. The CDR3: CASRLIRRGISEAFF. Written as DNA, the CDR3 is TGTGCCAGCAGACTCATAAGGCGGGGAATCTCTGAAGCTTTCTTT.

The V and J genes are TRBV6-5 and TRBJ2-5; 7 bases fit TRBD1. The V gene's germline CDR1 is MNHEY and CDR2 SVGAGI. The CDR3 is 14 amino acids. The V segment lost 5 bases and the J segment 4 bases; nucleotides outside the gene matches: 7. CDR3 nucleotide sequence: TGTGCCAGCAGTATGACAGGGTTTGGAGAGACCCAGTACTTC. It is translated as CASSMTGFGETQYF.

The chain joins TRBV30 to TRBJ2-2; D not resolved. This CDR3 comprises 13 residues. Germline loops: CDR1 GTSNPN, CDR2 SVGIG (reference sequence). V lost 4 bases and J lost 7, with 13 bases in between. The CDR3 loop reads CAWKSYTDGELFF. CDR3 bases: TGTGCCTGGAAGTCGTATACAGACGGGGAGCTGTTTTTT. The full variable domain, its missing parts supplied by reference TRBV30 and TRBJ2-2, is SQTIHQWPATLVQPVGSPLSLECTVEGTSNPNLYWYRQAAGRGLQLLFYSVGIGQISSEVPQNLSASRPQDRQFILSSKKLLLSDSGFYLCAWKSYTDGELFFGEGSRLTVL.

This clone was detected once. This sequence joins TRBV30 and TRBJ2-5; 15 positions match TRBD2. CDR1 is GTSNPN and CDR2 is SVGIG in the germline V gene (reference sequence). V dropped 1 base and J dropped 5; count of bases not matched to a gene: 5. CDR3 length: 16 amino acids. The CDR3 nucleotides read TGTGCCTGGAGTGGGGGACTAGCGGGAGGACTGGAGACCCAGTACTTC. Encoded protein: CAWSGGLAGGLETQYF.

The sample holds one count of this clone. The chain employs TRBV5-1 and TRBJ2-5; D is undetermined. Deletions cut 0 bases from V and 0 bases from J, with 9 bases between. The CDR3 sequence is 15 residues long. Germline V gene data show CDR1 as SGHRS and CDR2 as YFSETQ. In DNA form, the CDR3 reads TGCGCCAGCAGCTTGGAGTCGCGGTACCAAGAGACCCAGTACTTC. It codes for CASSLESRYQETQYF. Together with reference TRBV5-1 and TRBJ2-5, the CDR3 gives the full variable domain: KAGVTQTPRYLIKTRGQQVTLSCSPISGHRSVSWYQQTPGQGLQFLFEYFSETQRNKGNFPGRFSGRQFSNSRSEMNVSTLELGDSALYLCASSLESRYQETQYFGPGTRLLVL.

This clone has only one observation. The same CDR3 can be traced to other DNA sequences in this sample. The DNA for the CDR3 is TGTGCCAGCAGCGTAGTAGCCGAGAACACTGAAGCTTTCTTT. This encodes CASSVVAENTEAFF. The chain combines TRBV9 with TRBJ1-1, with D unclear. The CDR3 is made up of 14 amino acids. Per germline, CDR1 SGDLS and CDR2 YYNGEE. V was pared by 0 bases and J by 1 base, with 7 bases between.

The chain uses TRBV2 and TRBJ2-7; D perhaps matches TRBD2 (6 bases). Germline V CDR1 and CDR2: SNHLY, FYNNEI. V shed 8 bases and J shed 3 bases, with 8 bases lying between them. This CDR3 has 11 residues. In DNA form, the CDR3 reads TGTGCCAGCCTGGAGGGCTACGAGCAGTACTTC. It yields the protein CASLEGYEQYF. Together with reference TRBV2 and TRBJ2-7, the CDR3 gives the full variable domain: EPEVTQTPSHQVTQMGQEVILRCVPISNHLYFYWYRQILGQKVEFLVSFYNNEISEKSEIFDDQFSVERPDGSNFTLKIRSTKLEDSAMYFCASLEGYEQYFGPGTRLTVT.

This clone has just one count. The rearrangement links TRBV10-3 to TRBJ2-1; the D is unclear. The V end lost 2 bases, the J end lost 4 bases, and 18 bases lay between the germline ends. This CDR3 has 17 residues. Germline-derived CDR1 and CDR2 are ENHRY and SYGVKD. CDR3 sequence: CAISETSPQPEYNEQFF. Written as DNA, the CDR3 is TGTGCCATCAGTGAGACGTCCCCCCAGCCGGAGTACAATGAGCAGTTCTTC.